The rows below give T cell receptor beta chains drawn from one sample of a study of shared T cell receptors in the human thymus. Libraries were prepared by immunoSEQ multiplex PCR; TCRdb keeps only in-frame clonotypes and omits some of them. This sample has about 610,000 clones, with around 89% found just once. The data also belong to a second study, concerning human thymus T cells.

The sequencing input was thymocytes. These receptors were taken from a boy younger than two with a congenital heart defect. CDR3s leave out the opening cysteine and the closing phenylalanine or tryptophan. Fields, in order: V gene, J gene, CDR3 length, clone size, CDR3 protein. Some rows mark clone size as missing; the rest say once, few, many or name a class of expanded clone.

V gene: TRBV14
J gene: TRBJ2-2
CDR3 length: 14
clone size: NA
CDR3 protein: ASSPRQGLHTGELF

V gene: TRBV29-1
J gene: TRBJ2-3
CDR3 length: 12
clone size: NA
CDR3 protein: SVVRQGRADTQY

V gene: TRBV4-3
J gene: TRBJ2-1
CDR3 length: 14
clone size: NA
CDR3 protein: ASSQVKIQGTDEQF

V gene: TRBV5-1
J gene: TRBJ2-1
CDR3 length: 15
clone size: NA
CDR3 protein: ASSLALGPFPYNEQF

V gene: TRBV2
J gene: TRBJ2-7
CDR3 length: 11
clone size: NA
CDR3 protein: ASNRDRGYEQY

V gene: TRBV2
J gene: TRBJ2-6
CDR3 length: 13
clone size: few
CDR3 protein: ASSAPPRRANVLT

V gene: TRBV27
J gene: TRBJ2-2
CDR3 length: 17
clone size: once
CDR3 protein: ASSLSRRPSGANTGELF

V gene: TRBV4-3
J gene: TRBJ2-1
CDR3 length: 15
clone size: once
CDR3 protein: ASSQDIRTSRHNEQF

V gene: TRBV29-1
J gene: TRBJ2-7
CDR3 length: 14
clone size: NA
CDR3 protein: SVEELRGQGAHEQY

V gene: TRBV11-2
J gene: TRBJ2-5
CDR3 length: 15
clone size: NA
CDR3 protein: ASSGGPTSGREETQY

V gene: TRBV5-6
J gene: TRBJ1-2
CDR3 length: 13
clone size: NA
CDR3 protein: ASSLGQGARYGYT

V gene: TRBV19
J gene: TRBJ1-5
CDR3 length: 12
clone size: NA
CDR3 protein: ASTQTGGNQPQH

V gene: TRBV5-1
J gene: TRBJ2-1
CDR3 length: 15
clone size: once
CDR3 protein: ASSLDTSGSQVGEQF

V gene: TRBV29-1
J gene: TRBJ2-1
CDR3 length: 12
clone size: NA
CDR3 protein: SVDGQGLDNEQF

V gene: TRBV6-1
J gene: TRBJ2-2
CDR3 length: 14
clone size: NA
CDR3 protein: ASSAILGRRSGELF

V gene: TRBV4-1
J gene: TRBJ2-3
CDR3 length: 15
clone size: NA
CDR3 protein: ASSHLARAETTDTQY

V gene: TRBV29-1
J gene: TRBJ2-5
CDR3 length: 12
clone size: NA
CDR3 protein: SVEGPGQGETQY

V gene: TRBV2
J gene: TRBJ1-1
CDR3 length: 14
clone size: NA
CDR3 protein: ASSGGRQGPSLEAF

V gene: TRBV28
J gene: TRBJ2-3
CDR3 length: 13
clone size: once
CDR3 protein: ASSHSGRGTDTQY

V gene: TRBV5-4
J gene: TRBJ2-7
CDR3 length: 16
clone size: NA
CDR3 protein: ASSWTSGSDFPTYEQY

V gene: TRBV7-2
J gene: TRBJ2-7
CDR3 length: 12
clone size: NA
CDR3 protein: ARKGVLYSYEQY

V gene: TRBV5-4
J gene: TRBJ2-1
CDR3 length: 13
clone size: NA
CDR3 protein: ASTPGTGSSNEQF

V gene: TRBV2
J gene: TRBJ2-3
CDR3 length: 13
clone size: NA
CDR3 protein: ASRGYRGSTDTQY

V gene: TRBV4-2
J gene: TRBJ2-7
CDR3 length: 12
clone size: few
CDR3 protein: ASRQSYPSYEQY

V gene: TRBV4-1
J gene: TRBJ1-2
CDR3 length: 13
clone size: NA
CDR3 protein: ATSLGTPQPYGYT

V gene: TRBV5-5
J gene: TRBJ1-2
CDR3 length: 12
clone size: NA
CDR3 protein: ASSSYSLNYGYT

V gene: TRBV28
J gene: TRBJ1-1
CDR3 length: 8
clone size: NA
CDR3 protein: GTGRGEAF

V gene: TRBV9
J gene: TRBJ2-1
CDR3 length: 14
clone size: NA
CDR3 protein: ASSPRAGVTYNEQF

V gene: TRBV20-1
J gene: TRBJ2-1
CDR3 length: 9
clone size: NA
CDR3 protein: SARQVGEQF

V gene: TRBV19
J gene: TRBJ2-3
CDR3 length: 14
clone size: once
CDR3 protein: ASRSIALGGTDTQY

V gene: TRBV30
J gene: TRBJ2-3
CDR3 length: 16
clone size: NA
CDR3 protein: AWFPRGATSGRGHTQY

V gene: TRBV5-4
J gene: TRBJ2-5
CDR3 length: 12
clone size: NA
CDR3 protein: ASSTSGTQETQY

V gene: TRBV4-3
J gene: TRBJ2-3
CDR3 length: 17
clone size: NA
CDR3 protein: ASSQGRWGQDRDEDTQY

V gene: TRBV6-5
J gene: TRBJ1-1
CDR3 length: 13
clone size: NA
CDR3 protein: ASSYKAGGLIGAF

V gene: TRBV27
J gene: TRBJ2-7
CDR3 length: 13
clone size: NA
CDR3 protein: ASSSLGRGSHEQY

V gene: TRBV15
J gene: TRBJ2-7
CDR3 length: 14
clone size: NA
CDR3 protein: ATSRDRWQGLYEQY

V gene: TRBV25-1
J gene: TRBJ2-7
CDR3 length: 15
clone size: NA
CDR3 protein: ASSACREGLCIYEQY

V gene: TRBV27
J gene: TRBJ1-5
CDR3 length: 12
clone size: NA
CDR3 protein: ASSSGQGGQPQH

V gene: TRBV11-3
J gene: TRBJ2-3
CDR3 length: 13
clone size: NA
CDR3 protein: ASSFSGTSTDTQY

V gene: TRBV10-3
J gene: TRBJ2-7
CDR3 length: 11
clone size: NA
CDR3 protein: AIKQGGTYEQY

V gene: TRBV27
J gene: TRBJ1-2
CDR3 length: 10
clone size: NA
CDR3 protein: ASSPQGDGYT

V gene: TRBV28
J gene: TRBJ2-1
CDR3 length: 11
clone size: NA
CDR3 protein: ASSLKRPNEQF

V gene: TRBV28
J gene: TRBJ2-7
CDR3 length: 12
clone size: NA
CDR3 protein: ASSPLGGSHEQY

V gene: TRBV6-6
J gene: TRBJ2-5
CDR3 length: 13
clone size: NA
CDR3 protein: ASRTSGRGQETQY

V gene: TRBV11-2
J gene: TRBJ2-5
CDR3 length: 16
clone size: NA
CDR3 protein: ASSLALGLAGWEETQY

V gene: TRBV11-3
J gene: TRBJ2-5
CDR3 length: 13
clone size: NA
CDR3 protein: ASSLRGRRDETQY

V gene: TRBV10-3
J gene: TRBJ2-1
CDR3 length: 14
clone size: NA
CDR3 protein: AISGALSISYNEQF

V gene: TRBV5-1
J gene: TRBJ2-1
CDR3 length: 16
clone size: NA
CDR3 protein: ASSLSMTSAQGGNEQF

V gene: TRBV6-4
J gene: TRBJ2-7
CDR3 length: 13
clone size: NA
CDR3 protein: ASSVGTLWYYEQY

V gene: TRBV19
J gene: TRBJ2-1
CDR3 length: 17
clone size: NA
CDR3 protein: ASSRWYTGIWSPTNEQF